This T cell receptor beta chain was observed in a study of a mutant IDH1 vaccine in newly diagnosed glioma. In the study overall: Beginning 4-6 weeks after radiotherapy alone, or with temozolomide cycles, vaccination took place.

The CDR3 loop spans 19 amino acids. Germline CDR1 SGHDT, CDR2 YYEEEE. As for time point: week 23, last vaccination. Every single dose of the vaccine, 300 ug of mutant IDH1 20-mer peptide, came with topical imiquimod. Concerning this clone: Its target is unknown.

This table comes from immunoSEQ multiplex PCR, and its TCRdb copy is limited to in-frame clones, with some not included. The sample includes roughly 60,000 clones, around 83% of them seen just once. The receptor was derived from a young man with glioma. The sequences come from PBMCs, collected from a glioma patient whose treatment included an IDH1 peptide vaccine. V gene TRBV5-6 combines with J gene TRBJ2-5; 8 bases are shared with TRBD1. The DNA end is a closer match to TRBJ2-7, so the J assignment may be wrong. This CDR3 reads CASSLEAGGGYVVRYEQYF. The CDR3, as DNA: TGTGCCAGCAGCTTGGAGGCAGGGGGCGGCTATGTCGTGAGGTACGAGCAGTACTTC.